This entry concerns a single T cell receptor (beta chain). Its antigen remains unknown. The data belong to a study of response to subunit inactivated influenza vaccine. The CDR3 loop spans 14 amino acids. The V segment lost 5 bases and the J segment 7 bases; nucleotides outside the gene matches: 7. CDR1 is MNHEY and CDR2 is SMNVEV in the germline V gene (reference sequence). Using its own MiXCR run on the RT-PCR reads, TCRdb lists one record per CDR3 protein. The sample records about 480,000 distinct CDR3 sequences, roughly 11% being singletons. Study observations and caveats: T cells newly recruited by each seasonal influenza vaccination are few, the authors suggested.

Here the sequenced sample was PBMCs from blood, taken roughly 45 days after vaccination. This chain connects TRBV27 to TRBJ2-1, with 8 nucleotides matching TRBD2. The sequence was obtained from a man aged 45 to 65 who received an inactivated influenza vaccine. Here the CDR3 reads CASSPGTRGNEQFF. CDR3 coding DNA: TGTGCCAGCAGTCCGGGGACTAGAGGGAATGAGCAGTTCTTC.